The subject of this entry is one T cell receptor beta chain. The antigen remains unidentified. CDR1 and CDR2 (germline): SGHNT, YYREEE (reference sequence). V lost 4 bases, J lost 5 bases, and 15 bases lay in between. This CDR3 contains 14 residues. Healthy bone marrow donors made up the cohort. It was with 60 Vbeta and 13 Jbeta primers that the PCR ran. Using immunoSEQ multiplex PCR, the repertoire was profiled, and TCRdb retains in-frame clones only, with some absent. The table shows over 150,000 clones, with roughly 80% occurring only once. This sample stems from a study of cytomegalovirus exposure and HLA in healthy donors. General observations from the study: V segments that were indistinguishable, TRBV6-2 and TRBV6-3 among them, were omitted from analysis. Later on, an analysis tied roughly 17,000 TCR beta sequences to HLA alleles at 0.05 false discovery rate. Later analysis revealed greater clonal expansion in HLA-associated TCR beta chains than in equally common others.

The TCR comes from a human donor in good health. Specimen: PBMCs. The rearrangement links TRBV5-4 to TRBJ2-5, with a possible D match to TRBD1 (6 bases). This CDR3 is CASSVQGSEETQYF. The CDR3 DNA is TGTGCCAGCAGCGTACAGGGTAGTGAGGAGACCCAGTACTTC.